The 5 T cell receptor beta chains given below trace back to one sample, sequenced in a study of shared clonotypes between healthy human individuals. Only in-frame clones appear in the TCRdb table, and some are missing; sequencing was by immunoSEQ multiplex PCR. The sample has some 2.4 million clones; approximately 93% are singletons. The source material was naive CD4+ T cells from PBMCs. Described subset: CD45RA+ positively selected. These receptors all come from a man younger than 35 in good health. Some clones in this sample may be carry-over from other donors' samples.

The chain has TRBV7-9 and TRBJ2-2, with D perhaps TRBD1 or TRBD2 (5 bases each). This CDR3 is built from 15 residues. V lost 6 bases and J 4 bases, leaving 15 bases between the germline ends. CDR1 and CDR2 (germline): SEHNR, FQNEAQ (reference sequence). CDR3 in amino acids: CASRGDPRVTGELFF. Here the CDR3 DNA reads TGTGCCAGCAGAGGGGACCCCAGGGTCACCGGGGAGCTGTTTTTT.

This clone was detected only once. This chain connects TRBV15 to TRBJ1-4; perhaps TRBD1 as D (5 bases). The CDR3 runs to 16 residues. CDR1 and CDR2 (germline): LNHNV, YYDKDF (reference sequence). Trimming shortened V by 1 base and J by 6 bases, and 15 bases separated the two germline ends. DNA of the CDR3: TGTGCCACCAGCAGAGCAGATGCAGGGAAGGATGAAAAACTGTTTTTT. This encodes CATSRADAGKDEKLFF. The full variable domain, its missing parts supplied by reference TRBV15 and TRBJ1-4, is DAMVIQNPRYQVTQFGKPVTLSCSQTLNHNVMYWYQQKSSQAPKLLFHYYDKDFNNEADTPDNFQSRRPNTSFCFLDIRSPGLGDTAMYLCATSRADAGKDEKLFFGSGTQLSVL.

The rearrangement joins TRBV5-1 to TRBJ2-7, with D uncertain. Germline V lookup: CDR1 SGHRS, CDR2 YFSETQ. This CDR3 has 14 amino acids. V lost 0 bases to trimming and J lost 2 bases, with 9 bases between them. CDR3 DNA sequence: TGCGCCAGCAGCTTGGCCGTGACGACCTACGAGCAGTACTTC. As protein: CASSLAVTTYEQYF.

This clone was detected a few times. This rearrangement joins TRBV6-1 to TRBJ2-2; maybe TRBD1 (7 bases). This CDR3 is built from 15 residues. Germline CDR1 and CDR2: MNHNS and SASEGT. V lost 5 bases, J lost 7 bases, and 17 bases lay in between. The CDR3, as DNA: TGTGCCAGCAGTAGGACAGGAGGGGTACACGGGGAGCTGTTTTTT. Protein product: CASSRTGGVHGELFF.

The chain employs TRBV7-2 and TRBJ2-3, with 10 bases fitting TRBD2. J was trimmed by 4 bases and V by 2 bases; bases with no gene match: 3. CDR3 length: 15 amino acids. Germline V gene sequence: CDR1 SGHTA, CDR2 FQGNSA. In nucleotides, the CDR3 is TGTGCCAGCAGCTTACTAGCGGGAGTGTCAGATACGCAGTATTTT. Residues: CASSLLAGVSDTQYF.